A selection of T cell receptor beta chains follows, all from one sample in a study of response to subunit inactivated influenza vaccine. TCRdb reprocessed the RT-PCR reads via MiXCR and lists one record per CDR3 protein. The sample yields roughly 500,000 distinct CDR3 sequences, less than 30% seen once. This specimen consisted of CD4+ T cells sorted from PBMCs, obtained 5 to 6 days after vaccination. These receptor sequences come from a man in his fifties or sixties who received an inactivated influenza vaccine. The CDR3 runs from the conserved cysteine through the conserved F or W. The D gene is left open where the match is weak. Some rows have no size entry. The others give once, few or many, or a class for an expanded clone.

V: TRBV9
size: NA
J: TRBJ2-3
D: NA
length: 16
CDR3: CASSYGTPRLADTQYF
DNA: TGTGCCAGCAGCTACGGGACTCCCAGGCTGGCAGATACGCAGTATTTT

V: TRBV5-1
size: few
J: TRBJ2-7
D: TRBD2
length: 14
CDR3: CASSLAGESYEQYF
DNA: TGCGCCAGCAGCTTAGCGGGAGAAAGCTACGAGCAGTACTTC

V: TRBV5-1
size: few
J: TRBJ2-5
D: TRBD2
length: 15
CDR3: CASSFGLAGAKTQYF
DNA: TGCGCCAGCAGCTTCGGACTAGCGGGGGCAAAGACCCAGTACTTC

V: TRBV11-1
size: NA
J: TRBJ2-7
D: NA
length: 14
CDR3: CASSLEAGPTEQYF
DNA: TGTGCCAGCAGCTTAGAGGCAGGGCCGACCGAGCAGTACTTC

V: TRBV28
size: NA
J: TRBJ2-7
D: TRBD1
length: 15
CDR3: CASSLSDRGSGGQYF
DNA: TGTGCCAGCAGTTTATCGGACAGGGGGTCCGGTGGGCAGTACTTC

V: TRBV7-9
size: NA
J: TRBJ2-1
D: TRBD2
length: 16
CDR3: CASSLTGSGSRNEQFF
DNA: TGTGCCAGCAGCTTAACGGGAAGCGGGAGTAGGAATGAGCAGTTCTTC

V: TRBV7-2
size: few
J: TRBJ2-4
D: NA
length: 14
CDR3: CASSLTGVKNIQYF
DNA: TGTGCCAGCAGCCTAACCGGGGTCAAAAACATTCAGTACTTC

V: TRBV9
size: NA
J: TRBJ2-2
D: NA
length: 14
CDR3: CASSGRMNTGELFF
DNA: TGTGCCAGCAGCGGACGGATGAACACCGGGGAGCTGTTTTTT

V: TRBV2
size: NA
J: TRBJ2-5
D: TRBD1
length: 15
CDR3: CASRRTGGVPETQYF
DNA: TGTGCCAGCAGGAGGACAGGGGGCGTGCCAGAGACCCAGTACTTC

V: TRBV24-1
size: many
J: TRBJ2-3
D: TRBD2
length: 14
CDR3: CATSSGGSTDTQYF
DNA: TGTGCCACCAGTAGCGGGGGGAGTACAGATACGCAGTATTTT

V: TRBV6-2/TRBV6-3
size: once
J: TRBJ2-6
D: NA
length: 11
CDR3: CASSLGNVLTF
DNA: TGTGCCAGCAGCCTCGGGAACGTCCTGACTTTC

V: TRBV3-1
size: NA
J: TRBJ2-3
D: TRBD2
length: 14
CDR3: CASSQEAGVETQYF
DNA: TGTGCCAGCAGCCAAGAAGCGGGAGTCGAGACGCAGTATTTT

V: TRBV6-5
size: NA
J: TRBJ1-4
D: NA
length: 14
CDR3: CASSYGPKDEKLFF
DNA: TGTGCCAGCAGTTACGGGCCAAAAGATGAAAAACTGTTTTTT

V: TRBV5-1
size: NA
J: TRBJ2-3
D: NA
length: 15
CDR3: CASSLSGGITDTQYF
DNA: TGCGCCAGCAGCCTTAGCGGAGGCATCACAGATACGCAGTATTTT

V: TRBV29-1
size: few
J: TRBJ2-1
D: NA
length: 14
CDR3: CSVKWVGGVNEQFF
DNA: TGCAGCGTTAAATGGGTGGGGGGAGTGAATGAGCAGTTCTTC

V: TRBV12-3/TRBV12-4
size: many
J: TRBJ2-4
D: NA
length: 14
CDR3: CASSSRDAKNIQYF
DNA: TGTGCCAGCAGTTCCCGGGACGCCAAAAACATTCAGTACTTC

V: TRBV12-3/TRBV12-4
size: few
J: TRBJ1-5
D: NA
length: 16
CDR3: CASSWGGASSNQPQHF
DNA: TGTGCCAGCAGTTGGGGGGGAGCGAGTAGCAATCAGCCCCAGCATTTT